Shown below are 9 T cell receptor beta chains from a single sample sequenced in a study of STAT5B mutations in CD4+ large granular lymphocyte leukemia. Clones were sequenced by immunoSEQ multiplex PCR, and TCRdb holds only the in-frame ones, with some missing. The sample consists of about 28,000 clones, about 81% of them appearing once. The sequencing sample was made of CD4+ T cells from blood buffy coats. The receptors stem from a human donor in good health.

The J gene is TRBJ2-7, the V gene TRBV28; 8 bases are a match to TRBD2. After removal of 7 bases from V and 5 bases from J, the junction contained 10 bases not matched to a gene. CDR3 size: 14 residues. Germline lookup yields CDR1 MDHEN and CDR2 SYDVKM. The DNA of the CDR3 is TGTGCCAGCACCTCACTAGCGGAACAGCACGAGCAGTACTTC. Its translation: CASTSLAEQHEQYF.

The DNA for the CDR3 is TGTGCCAGCAGCCCAACCGGACGGGGAGGTTGGGAGACCCAGTACTTC. Amino acids: CASSPTGRGGWETQYF. The chain joins TRBV7-2 to TRBJ2-5; tentative D call: TRBD2 (6 bases). Deletions cut 5 bases from V and 5 bases from J, with 21 bases between. The CDR3 has 16 residues. Looked up from germline, CDR1 is SGHTA and CDR2 is FQGNSA.

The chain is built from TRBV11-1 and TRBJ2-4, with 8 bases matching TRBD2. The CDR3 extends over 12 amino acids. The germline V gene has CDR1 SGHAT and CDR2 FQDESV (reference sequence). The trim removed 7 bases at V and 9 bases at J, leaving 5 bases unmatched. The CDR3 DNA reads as TGTGCCAGCACCACGGGACTAGGCATTCAGTACTTC. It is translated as CASTTGLGIQYF.

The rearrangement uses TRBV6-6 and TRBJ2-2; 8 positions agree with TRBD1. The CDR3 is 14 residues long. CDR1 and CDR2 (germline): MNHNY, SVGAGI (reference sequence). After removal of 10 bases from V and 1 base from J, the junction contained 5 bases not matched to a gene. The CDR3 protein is CATRTGWNTGELFF. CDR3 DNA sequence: TGTGCCACCCGGACAGGGTGGAACACCGGGGAGCTGTTTTTT.

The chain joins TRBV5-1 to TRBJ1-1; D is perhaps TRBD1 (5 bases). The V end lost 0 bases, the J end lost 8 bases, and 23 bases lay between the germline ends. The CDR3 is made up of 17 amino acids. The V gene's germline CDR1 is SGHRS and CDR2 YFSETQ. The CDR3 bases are TGCGCCAGCAGCTTGGATCGGGGTCGTCGGGGGTCCCAAGAAGCTTTCTTT. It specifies CASSLDRGRRGSQEAFF.

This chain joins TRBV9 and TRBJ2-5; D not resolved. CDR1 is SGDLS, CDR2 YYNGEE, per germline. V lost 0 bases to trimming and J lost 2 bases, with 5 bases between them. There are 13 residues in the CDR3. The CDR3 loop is CASSVVRQETQYF. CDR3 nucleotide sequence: TGTGCCAGCAGCGTAGTAAGACAAGAGACCCAGTACTTC.

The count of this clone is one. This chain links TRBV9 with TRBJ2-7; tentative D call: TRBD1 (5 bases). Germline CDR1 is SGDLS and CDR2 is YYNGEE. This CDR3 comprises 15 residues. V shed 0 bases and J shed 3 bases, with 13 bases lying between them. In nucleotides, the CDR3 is TGTGCCAGCAGCGTAGGATTGGACAAGAACTACGAGCAGTACTTC. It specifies CASSVGLDKNYEQYF.

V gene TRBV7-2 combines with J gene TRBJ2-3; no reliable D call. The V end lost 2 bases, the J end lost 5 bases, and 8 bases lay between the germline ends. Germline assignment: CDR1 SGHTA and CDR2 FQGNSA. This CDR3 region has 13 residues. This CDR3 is CASSLSLGDTQYF. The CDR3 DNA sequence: TGTGCCAGCAGCTTATCCTTGGGAGATACGCAGTATTTT.

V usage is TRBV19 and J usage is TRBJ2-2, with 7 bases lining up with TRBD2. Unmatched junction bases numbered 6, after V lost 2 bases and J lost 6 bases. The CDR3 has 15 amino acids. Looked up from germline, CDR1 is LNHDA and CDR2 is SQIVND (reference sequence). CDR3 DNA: TGTGCCAGTAGTATACGGGGCGGGAGAGCCGGGGAGCTGTTTTTT. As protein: CASSIRGGRAGELFF.